The sample holds a few counts of the clone carrying this TCR beta chain. The length of the CDR3 is 17 residues. Trimming took 0 bases from V and 5 from J; bases not matched to a gene: 9. The germline gives CDR1 LGHNA, CDR2 YSLEER. This specimen belongs to a study of response to subunit inactivated influenza vaccine. One entry per CDR3 protein results from TCRdb running MiXCR on the RT-PCR reads. Among about 830,000 distinct CDR3 sequences, about 18% were seen once, and the ten largest hold roughly 11%. The clonotype comes from a man aged 50-59 years who received an inactivated influenza vaccine. Sequences were derived from PBMCs from blood, sampled 5 to 6 days after vaccination. This chain links TRBV4-3 with TRBJ1-4; TRBD1 matches at 7 bases. CDR3 DNA: TGCGCCAGCAGCCAAGATCGGGCCAGGGGGGGCAATGAAAAACTGTTTTTT. Amino acid sequence: CASSQDRARGGNEKLFF.